These T cell receptor beta chains were read from a single sample in a study of human T cells and chemical hapten exposure. In TCRdb, the 5' RACE reads were re-called with MiXCR into one record per CDR3 protein. Of 110,000 to 150,000 distinct CDR3 sequences detected, about 4.3% appear once; the ten largest clones hold under 1.5%. These receptors originate from a female donor in good health. CDR3s include the opening cysteine and the closing phenylalanine or tryptophan. D genes are given only for firm matches. The size of a clone is reported for some rows only, either as once, few or many, or as a class for expanded clones.

CDR3 DNA | CDR3 protein | clone size | V gene | D gene | J gene
TGTGCCAGCAGCTTATTCCGGGGGGGCCCCCCCTACGAGCAGTACTTC | CASSLFRGGPPYEQYF | - | TRBV13 | TRBD2 | TRBJ2-7
TGTGCCAGCTCCCCCGGGACAGGGAATTCACCCCTCCACTTT | CASSPGTGNSPLHF | many | TRBV18 | TRBD1 | TRBJ1-6
TGTGCCAGCAGCTTGGGTGGTTTTCGGGAGCAGTTCTTC | CASSLGGFREQFF | many | TRBV5-6 | - | TRBJ2-1
TGTGCCAGCAGTTACCAGGGGGGCGGGGGGCCCCTCACAGATACGCAGTATTTT | CASSYQGGGGPLTDTQYF | many | TRBV2 | - | TRBJ2-3
TGTGCCAGCAGCCTAGCGGGACAGGGATATGAAAAACTGTTTTTT | CASSLAGQGYEKLFF | many | TRBV12-3/TRBV12-4 | TRBD1 | TRBJ1-4
TGTGCCAGCAGCTTAGGTATCAATCAGCCCCAGCATTTT | CASSLGINQPQHF | many | TRBV7-2 | - | TRBJ1-5
TGTGCCAGCAGTGAATCGGGACAGGGGGCGTCTGGCTACACCTTC | CASSESGQGASGYTF | few | TRBV25-1 | TRBD1 | TRBJ1-2
TGTGCCAGCAGCCAATGGGGCATTCTACGCTACGAGCAGTACTTC | CASSQWGILRYEQYF | many | TRBV3-1 | - | TRBJ2-7
TGTGCCAGCAGTTTAGTTGAGTCTGAAGCTTTCTTT | CASSLVESEAFF | many | TRBV12-3/TRBV12-4 | - | TRBJ1-1
TGCGCCAGCAGCTTGGTGGTTACTGGGGGGAGTGAGCAGTTCTTC | CASSLVVTGGSEQFF | - | TRBV5-1 | - | TRBJ2-1
TGTGCCAGCATCATAAGGGGGGGATCTGGAAACACCATATATTTT | CASIIRGGSGNTIYF | many | TRBV7-3 | - | TRBJ1-3
TGTGCCCTTGAAGTGATGGGGGGCATAGGCAATCAGCCCCAGCATTTT | CALEVMGGIGNQPQHF | few | TRBV28 | - | TRBJ1-5
TGCGCCAGCAGCTTGTATGACGAGCAGTACTTC | CASSLYDEQYF | few | TRBV5-1 | - | TRBJ2-7
TGCAGCGTGAAACCTCCTGGGAATGAGCAGTTCTTC | CSVKPPGNEQFF | many | TRBV29-1 | - | TRBJ2-1
TGTGCCAGCAGTTCGGGCGGTTGGTATGGCTACACCTTC | CASSSGGWYGYTF | many | TRBV5-4 | - | TRBJ1-2
TGTGCCAGCAGCCCCCGGGGACACGGGGGACTCCCTCTATACAATGAGCAGTTCTTC | CASSPRGHGGLPLYNEQFF | many | TRBV3-1 | - | TRBJ2-1
TGTGCCAGCAGTTACTCCCAGTGGGTTGACTATGGCTACACCTTC | CASSYSQWVDYGYTF | many | TRBV6-5 | - | TRBJ1-2
TGCAGCGTTGAAGAACAGGACAGCGAGCAGTTCTTC | CSVEEQDSEQFF | many | TRBV29-1 | - | TRBJ2-1
TGCAGTGCTGGACAGGGAACTGAAGCTTTCTTT | CSAGQGTEAFF | many | TRBV20-1 | TRBD1 | TRBJ1-1
TGTGCCAGCAGGAACACAGGGGGCGGAAGGTTCGGGGAGCTGTTTTTT | CASRNTGGGRFGELFF | many | TRBV6-5 | TRBD1 | TRBJ2-2
TGTGCCAGCAGCTTAACCGGGACTTATGAAGCTTTCTTT | CASSLTGTYEAFF | many | TRBV7-3 | - | TRBJ1-1
TGTGCCAGCAGTACGGGACTAGCGGGGATCACAGATACGCAGTATTTT | CASSTGLAGITDTQYF | few | TRBV28 | TRBD2 | TRBJ2-3
TGTGCCAGCAGCTTTCGGGCGGATGGCTACACCTTC | CASSFRADGYTF | many | TRBV7-2 | - | TRBJ1-2
TGTGCCATCAGTGACCCAGGCGAAGCTAATGAAAAACTGTTTTTT | CAISDPGEANEKLFF | - | TRBV10-3 | - | TRBJ1-4
TGTGCCAGCAGCCCAACAGTCTACTACAATGAGCAGTTCTTC | CASSPTVYYNEQFF | many | TRBV14 | - | TRBJ2-1
TGTGCCAGCAGCTTGACTCCGGGCATCCAGTACTTC | CASSLTPGIQYF | many | TRBV5-4 | - | TRBJ2-5
TGTGCCAGCAGTTACGGGACAGAGAACACCGGGGAGCTGTTTTTT | CASSYGTENTGELFF | many | TRBV6-2/TRBV6-3 | TRBD1 | TRBJ2-2
TGCAGCGTTGAAGACCCTAAGGAGCTGAACTATGGCTACACCTTC | CSVEDPKELNYGYTF | many | TRBV29-1 | - | TRBJ1-2
TGTGCCAGCAGTAAGCCAGCGGGGGGCTACAATGAGCAGTTCTTC | CASSKPAGGYNEQFF | many | TRBV6-2/TRBV6-3 | TRBD2 | TRBJ2-1
TGTGCCAGCGGGACTTTAACCGGGGAGCTGTTTTTT | CASGTLTGELFF | few | TRBV3-1 | - | TRBJ2-2
TGTGCCACCACAGGGTCTAGCTCCTATAATTCACCCCTCCACTTT | CATTGSSSYNSPLHF | many | TRBV10-3 | - | TRBJ1-6
TGTGCCTGGAGTGTACAGGGGGCGAGGGTCTATGGCTACACCTTC | CAWSVQGARVYGYTF | many | TRBV30 | TRBD1 | TRBJ1-2
TGCGCCAGCAGCAAGGACAGGGCCCTCGAGACCCAGTACTTC | CASSKDRALETQYF | many | TRBV5-1 | TRBD1 | TRBJ2-5
TGTGCCAGCAGTTACTTGTCAGGCACTGAAGCTTTCTTT | CASSYLSGTEAFF | few | TRBV6-5 | - | TRBJ1-1
TGTGCCAGCAGTCCTCACGAGACTAGCGTCGAGACCCAGTACTTC | CASSPHETSVETQYF | many | TRBV12-3/TRBV12-4 | TRBD2 | TRBJ2-5
TGTGCCAGCAGGTTCACAGGGGCTGGAGGCTACACCTTC | CASRFTGAGGYTF | few | TRBV11-2 | TRBD1 | TRBJ1-2
TGTGCCAGCAGCTTGGAGGGACAGGGAATGAAAAAACTGTTTTTT | CASSLEGQGMKKLFF | many | TRBV5-6 | TRBD1 | TRBJ1-4
TGTGCCAGCAGCCAAATCCGGGGGGCTGAGGCCGGGGAGCTGTTTTTT | CASSQIRGAEAGELFF | few | TRBV7-3 | - | TRBJ2-2
TGTGCCAGCAGTTTCGGGACTAGCGGGCGGGATACGCAGTATTTT | CASSFGTSGRDTQYF | many | TRBV6-5 | TRBD2 | TRBJ2-3
TGCAGTGCTCCTAAGAGGGTCCACTATGGCTACACCTTC | CSAPKRVHYGYTF | many | TRBV20-1 | - | TRBJ1-2
TGTGCCAGCAGCTTGTCGCGGCATAATTCACCCCTCCACTTT | CASSLSRHNSPLHF | many | TRBV7-2 | - | TRBJ1-6
TGTGCCAGCAGCTGGGGGCGGGTCCTAGCGATTTGGACGCAGTATTTT | CASSWGRVLAIWTQYF | many | TRBV6-2/TRBV6-3 | - | TRBJ2-3
TGTGCCAGCAGCCAAGATCACGGGTTCTGGGTAAAAGAGACGGGAAAAGAGACCCAGTACTTC | CASSQDHGFWVKETGKETQYF | - | TRBV14 | - | TRBJ2-5